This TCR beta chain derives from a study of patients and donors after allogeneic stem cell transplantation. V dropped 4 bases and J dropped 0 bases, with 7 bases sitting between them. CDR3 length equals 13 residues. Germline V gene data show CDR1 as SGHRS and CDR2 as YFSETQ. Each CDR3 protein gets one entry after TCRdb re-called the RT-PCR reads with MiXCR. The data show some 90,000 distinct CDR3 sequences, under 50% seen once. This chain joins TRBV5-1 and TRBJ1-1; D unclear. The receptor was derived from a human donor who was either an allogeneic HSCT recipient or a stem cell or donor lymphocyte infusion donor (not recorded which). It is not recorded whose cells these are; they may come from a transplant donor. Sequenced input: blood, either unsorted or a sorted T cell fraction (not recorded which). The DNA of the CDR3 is TGCGCCAGCAGCCTCAAAATGAACACTGAAGCTTTCTTT. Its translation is CASSLKMNTEAFF.